This TCR beta chain was captured by sequencing in a study of response to subunit inactivated influenza vaccine. TCRdb used MiXCR to reprocess the RT-PCR reads, holding one entry per CDR3 protein. Of some 480,000 distinct CDR3 sequences listed, approximately 11% are singletons. There are a few counts of this clonotype. The CDR3 runs 12 residues. After removal of 6 bases from V and 8 bases from J, the junction contained 4 bases not matched to a gene. This TCR was sampled from a man between 50 and 59 years old who received an inactivated influenza vaccine. V usage is TRBV12-3 or TRBV12-4 and J usage is TRBJ1-5; TRBD1 matches at 7 bases. The specimen comprised PBMCs from blood, sampled roughly 47 days after vaccination. CDR3 amino acids: CASRQGLEPQHF. In DNA form, the CDR3 reads TGTGCCAGCAGACAGGGGCTTGAGCCCCAGCATTTT.